This entry is about one TCR beta chain. Its antigen is still unknown. Base qualities were left out, and no much larger clone turns up one base away. The cohort comprised under 700 healthy bone marrow donors. At the time of sampling, every cohort member was nominally healthy, though immune exposures that went unrecorded were likely present. The donor was CMV seropositive and belonged to the group of 250 to 300 seropositive cohort members. A peripheral blood sample was provided by each donor, and peripheral blood mononuclear cells were used for TCR beta sequencing. The Qiagen DNeasy Blood Extraction Kit was used to extract genomic DNA from the blood cell samples. V and J are truncated by 7 bases and 7 bases respectively, leaving an intervening sequence of 20 bases. Sequences SGHNT (CDR1) and YENEEA (CDR2) are obtained from the germline V gene. From its cysteine to its phenylalanine, the CDR3 spans 14 amino acids. The entry retains the CDR3 DNA only, 42 bases that are in frame from base 1.

This sample stems from a study of cytomegalovirus exposure and HLA in healthy donors (dated by TCRdb to 2017 to 2019). In terms of the full investigation: In an earlier analysis of approximately 640 of the donors, roughly 300 Gb of sequence data and 117 million unique TCR beta sequences from 180 million or so T cells were reported. An early release that covered some 630 HLA-typed donors contained approximately 300 gigabases of sequencing data and 75 million to 100 million unique TCR sequences. Among the approximately 400 genotyped donors, approximately 82% belonged to the genetic ancestry cluster associated with self-reported Caucasian donors. The study aimed to test whether signatures of past pathogen exposure could be identified by cataloging public T cell receptors. The study profiled the T cell repertoires of approximately 700 subjects by immunosequencing and related them to cytomegalovirus serostatus. Besides the first cohort of about 730 subjects, a separate validation cohort made up of some 110 different subjects was used. To predict cytomegalovirus infection status, the study brought together high-throughput TCR immunosequencing, statistical association of individual TCRs with disease status, and machine learning. A later analysis re-examined previously published TCR beta repertoires from just over 650 donors and added high-resolution HLA genotyping to investigate patterns of TCR occurrence. In the later analysis, no new phenotypic data were used to find candidate immune exposures; instead, reliance was placed on TCR beta sequences and their occurrence across donors. In an earlier analysis of 550 to 700 of the donors, high-throughput TCR beta sequencing was used to judge whether each TCR beta V gene segment behaved as functional or pseudogenic. Donor age, sex, ethnicity and CMV serostatus were compiled together with the repertoire data. Genome-wide SNP genotypes for about three fifths of the 666 donors were used in a later genetic analysis, which treated that subset as a discovery cohort. Every discovery cohort repertoire had been produced on one sequencing platform. HLA typing included class I and class II loci at four-digit resolution. Typing coverage differed by locus: A, B, C, DRB1 and DQB1 were typed in roughly 620-630 donors, DQA1 in approximately 520, DPA1 in 606, and DPB1 in roughly 470. Roughly 5 DR-DQ haplotypes were handled as single units for association and clustering because linkage in the cohort was strong. Among 398 genotyped donors of the cohort, an average of about 240,000 unique TCR beta nucleotide sequences was sequenced per donor, of which 15% to 20% were non-productive.

Receptor libraries were prepared by the immunoSEQ multiplex PCR assay. The multiplex PCR relied on a mix of 60 forward primers for TCR Vbeta segments and 13 reverse primers for TCR Jbeta segments. The CDR3 region of rearranged TCR beta genes was amplified from genomic DNA with a multiplex PCR assay. On the Illumina HiSeq System, the amplified TCR beta libraries were sequenced as 87-base-pair reads. From the authors' description of their analysis: Across the roughly 670 repertoires, a later analysis counted roughly 77 million unique TCR beta chains, around 11 million of which were shared by at least two donors. Raw reads were error-corrected and collapsed into unique sequences with a nearest-neighbor algorithm that merged closely related sequences to remove PCR and sequencing errors. Alignment of CDR3 sequences to IMGT reference sequences was used to assign V, D and J gene segments. Each retained sequence needed at least a six-nucleotide match to both a V gene segment and a J gene segment. Rearrangements were called productive when the CDR3 lacked stop codons and stayed in frame with V and J; all others were non-productive. Following IMGT convention, CDR3 was defined as the stretch from the second conserved V-encoded cysteine to the conserved J-encoded phenylalanine. In an earlier analysis of around 600 of the donors, sequences lacking an unambiguous match to a single V gene segment were excluded. In an earlier analysis of a few hundred of the donors, V segments were called functional above 56.7% productive rearrangements and were called segregating when the between-donor standard deviation exceeded 5%. A statistical classification framework was built to diagnose cytomegalovirus status from the catalog of TCR beta chain sequences. V and J gene assignment, in a later analysis, came from comparing TCR nucleotide sequences with IMGT/GENE-DB human TR gene sequences. The TCRdist pipeline was used in a later analysis to assign CDR3 sequences and most-parsimonious VDJ recombination scenarios. In a later analysis, each TCR beta chain was defined by its CDR3 amino acid sequence together with its V-gene family, and reads lacking a unique V-gene family were excluded. As a way to deal with suspected cross-contamination and a sequencing artifact, a later analysis dropped 592 nucleotide sequences that were highly shared and had low generation probability. A later analysis calculated a clonal expansion index for each public chain from normalized within-repertoire ranks of inferred template counts. A later analysis computed generation probabilities with a VDJ recombination model fitted to out-of-frame rearrangements, and checked the results against IGoR. In a later analysis, TCR-TCR, TCR-HLA and TCR-CMV co-occurrence was scored with hypergeometric tests, and a repertoire-size bias correction was applied to TCR pairs. A later analysis estimated false discovery rates by permuting HLA or CMV assignments 20 times. In a later analysis, co-occurring TCRs were grouped with DBSCAN, and TCRdist sequence similarity was added when clustering was performed within HLA-allele-positive subsets. Repertoires with fewer than 30,000 or more than 120,000 public chains, plus five repertoires with anomalous nucleotide sharing, were excluded from co-occurrence clustering. Held by TCRdb, this immuneACCESS table contains in-frame sequences only and omits some clones. Under half of the omission traces to an unresolved V gene where checked; the cause of the rest is unknown. That table furnishes V, J and clone size, whereas the DNA furnished D and trimming. This sample is represented by some 130,000 clones; about 73% of them were singletons. The ten largest account for 5.8% of the sample.

Here is what the overall study found, with its caveats: Linkage disequilibrium might explain the correlated functional status among segregating V segments, but an unknown experimental factor could not be excluded. Most TCR sequences were seen in very few donors, while some public TCRs were found in many individuals. According to a later genetic analysis, donors in an Asian-associated ancestry cluster had fewer N-insertions in productive TCRs than the approximately 700-donor mean. Because the 87-base-pair reads could not distinguish some IMGT-functional V segments, including TRBV6-2 and TRBV6-3, those segments were excluded. A group of highly shared sequence variants was considered likely to be a technical artifact of the sequencing pipeline. A later analysis found that TCR association rates varied across HLA loci, with DRB1 alleles showing the most associated TCRs and HLA-C alleles the fewest. According to the authors, the approach could potentially be generalized to other disease states and immunological phenotypes. Because some donors lacked HLA typing at each locus, the association tests relied only on the typed subset. Immune exposure information for the cohort was limited to CMV serostatus. In a later analysis, HLA-associated TCR beta chains showed more clonal expansion and lower generation probabilities than non-associated chains that were equally common. Only TCR beta chains were sequenced in this cohort, and the absence of alpha or paired-chain data limited detectable features. Because counts were too low, some 17 rarely observed V segments, including chromosome 9 orphons, were excluded from the earlier analysis of 587 of the donors. In vitro tests confirmed that a few of the cytomegalovirus-associated TCR beta chains recognize cytomegalovirus antigens. In an earlier analysis of some 540 of the donors, most TCR beta V segments appeared in productive rearrangements about 87% or about 30% of the time, broadly matching IMGT annotations. Strong co-occurrence of HLA alleles, especially DR and DQ, made assigning TCR associations to individual alleles difficult. According to a later analysis, parvovirus B19, influenza, CMV and Epstein-Barr virus appeared linked to several top co-occurrence clusters. Cytomegalovirus status was reported to be diagnosed by the classifier with high specificity and sensitivity in both the original and validation cohorts. Specific HLA alleles were associated with over 15,000 TCR beta sequences at a false discovery rate of 0.05 in a later analysis. A further reported finding was that TCR beta sequences accurately predicted the HLA-A and HLA-B alleles for most subjects in the first cohort. A later genetic analysis associated a missense DCLRE1C variant with V-gene and J-gene trimming of TCR beta chains, and an independent cohort replicated the association. Roughly uniform sequencing depth across donors was assumed in presence/absence analyses, although this assumption may not hold. In a later analysis, most CMV-associated TCR beta chains were found to appear HLA-restricted, with HLA associations seemingly driven largely by CMV exposure. The study gave a list of some 150 TCR beta chains associated with cytomegalovirus.

The rearranged chain carries TRBV11-3 and TRBJ2-7; a tentative D match to TRBD2 spans 6 bases. Sequencing used PBMCs. This TCR was sampled from a woman in her forties or fifties in good health and CMV-seropositive. The CDR3 in this case is CASTRSGGVREQYF. The DNA sequence follows: TGTGCCAGCACCAGGTCCGGGGGTGTGAGGGAGCAGTACTTC.